The 23 T cell receptor beta chains below come from one sample, sequenced in a study of technical replicates of blood from a few donors listed by TCRdb under 2017. The library came from the immunoSEQ multiplex PCR assay. The table comes from immuneACCESS by way of TCRdb, which keeps in-frame sequences with V and J called. Part of the clones is missing from these tables; in studies checked, under half for an unresolved V gene and the rest for unknown reasons. This sample lists some 76,000 clones; around 94% were detected once. Roughly 0.37% of the sample goes to the ten largest clones. The source material was T cells isolated from PBMCs. These receptors came from a human donor in good health.

This chain joins TRBV6-1 and TRBJ1-3; D unresolved. Between the trimmed V and J ends, which lost 8 bases and 4 bases, there was a span of 6 bases. Per the germline V gene, CDR1 is MNHNS and CDR2 is SASEGT. The CDR3 covers 11 residues. CDR3 nucleotides: TGTGCCAGCTACCGGGGAAACACCATATATTTT. This sequence encodes CASYRGNTIYF.

The CDR3, as DNA: TGTGCCAGTAGTATCCGCCCGGGGGGGAACACTGAAGCTTTCTTT. This translates into CASSIRPGGNTEAFF. V and J are TRBV19 and TRBJ1-1, with D maybe TRBD1 (5 bases). Trimming stripped 3 bases from V and 1 base from J, with 12 bases between. This CDR3 spans 15 amino acids. The germline V gene has CDR1 LNHDA and CDR2 SQIVND (reference sequence). The full variable domain, its missing parts supplied by reference TRBV19 and TRBJ1-1, is DGGITQSPKYLFRKEGQNVTLSCEQNLNHDAMYWYRQDPGQGLRLIYYSQIVNDFQKGDIAEGYSVSREKKESFPLTVTSAQKNPTAFYLCASSIRPGGNTEAFFGQGTRLTVV.

The gene calls are TRBV29-1 and TRBJ2-7, with 12 bases identical to TRBD2. Losses at the gene ends were 7 bases for V and 7 bases for J; bases not matched to a gene: 5. The CDR3 loop spans 12 amino acids. Germline assignment: CDR1 SQVTM and CDR2 ANQGSEA. The CDR3 nucleotides read TGCAGCGCGACTAGCGGGAGATTGGAGCAGTACTTC. The encoded protein is CSATSGRLEQYF.

The chain carries TRBV6-6 and TRBJ1-2, with D unclear. V shed 2 bases and J shed 7 bases, with 17 bases lying between them. In germline, CDR1 is MNHNY, CDR2 SVGAGI (reference sequence). This CDR3 region has 15 residues. CDR3 in amino acids: CASSYLATSLIGYTF. In nucleotides, the CDR3 is TGTGCCAGCAGTTACCTTGCCACTTCCCTTATTGGCTACACCTTC.

V is TRBV19 and J is TRBJ1-5, with no clear D. The CDR3 loop spans 14 amino acids. Per the germline V gene, CDR1 is LNHDA and CDR2 is SQIVND (reference sequence). Trimming removed 2 bases at V and 3 bases at J, with 8 bases between. This CDR3 reads CASSIRYNNQPQHF. The DNA for the CDR3 is TGTGCCAGTAGTATACGCTATAACAATCAGCCCCAGCATTTT.

The chain carries TRBV5-1 and TRBJ2-7, with 14 nucleotides matching TRBD2. The germline CDR1 and CDR2 sequences are SGHRS and YFSETQ. The CDR3 covers 15 residues. Germline trimming cut 3 bases from V and 7 bases from J; bases unmatched to any gene: 6. CDR3 sequence reads: CASSWGLAGVEEQYF. In DNA form, the CDR3 reads TGCGCCAGCAGCTGGGGACTAGCGGGAGTGGAAGAGCAGTACTTC.

The rearrangement uses TRBV4-2 and TRBJ2-1; 8 bases are shared with TRBD2. The trim removed 0 bases at V and 8 bases at J, leaving 9 bases unmatched. This CDR3 region has 16 residues. CDR1 is LGHNA, CDR2 YNFKEQ, per germline. The CDR3, as DNA: TGTGCCAGCAGCCAAGAAGGGACTAGTCTTATACATGAGCAGTTCTTC. This encodes CASSQEGTSLIHEQFF.

J is TRBJ2-7 and V is TRBV21-1; TRBD2 reflects the table's D call only, with no check against the DNA. TRBV21-1 is given as a pseudogene. There are 22 residues in the CDR3. The CDR3 DNA is TGTGCCAGCAGCGAGCGGGACAGGGGAGTCCCGGGACTAGCCTCAGACGTATACGAGCAGTACTTC. This translates into CASSERDRGVPGLASDVYEQYF.

V is TRBV19 and J is TRBJ2-1, with 12 bases fitting TRBD2. The CDR3 contains 14 residues. V gave up 9 bases and J gave up 8 bases; unmatched junction bases: 8. The germline gives CDR1 LNHDA, CDR2 SQIVND (reference sequence). CDR3 amino acids: CASRLAGVWDEQFF. The CDR3 region has the DNA TGTGCCAGCAGACTAGCGGGAGTCTGGGATGAGCAGTTCTTC.

V gene TRBV19 combines with J gene TRBJ2-1; 9 bases agree with TRBD1. The CDR3 contains 13 residues. Per germline, CDR1 LNHDA and CDR2 SQIVND (reference sequence). J lost 6 bases, V lost 9 bases, and 6 bases had no gene match. CDR3 sequence: CASSGQGGNEQFF. The CDR3 coding sequence is TGTGCCAGCTCGGGACAGGGAGGCAATGAGCAGTTCTTC.

V usage is TRBV28 and J usage is TRBJ2-1; TRBD2 agrees at 11 bases. Germline CDR1 reads MDHEN; CDR2 reads SYDVKM. The ends lost 5 bases at V and 2 bases at J; junction bases unmatched: 5. The CDR3 spans 16 residues. CDR3 coding DNA: TGTGCCAGCAGTCGTGGGACTAGCGGTCCCTACAATGAGCAGTTCTTC. Translating it yields CASSRGTSGPYNEQFF.

This chain joins TRBV19 and TRBJ2-2, with D possibly being TRBD2 (5 bases). The CDR3 has 12 residues. V lost 8 bases and J 10 bases, leaving 14 bases between the germline ends. From germline, CDR1 is LNHDA and CDR2 SQIVND (reference sequence). In DNA form, the CDR3 reads TGTGCCAGTTCGAGGGCAGGAGAGGAGCTGTTTTTT. It yields the protein CASSRAGEELFF. The full variable domain, rest sourced from reference TRBV19 and TRBJ2-2, is DGGITQSPKYLFRKEGQNVTLSCEQNLNHDAMYWYRQDPGQGLRLIYYSQIVNDFQKGDIAEGYSVSREKKESFPLTVTSAQKNPTAFYLCASSRAGEELFFGEGSRLTVL.

Of note for this clone: The junction does not match germline at one end; this may be a read error. The genes are TRBV27 and TRBJ1-1; possible D gene TRBD1, 6 bases. The CDR3 sequence is 14 residues long. Germline V CDR1 and CDR2: MNHEY, SMNVEV (reference sequence). The CDR3 here is CASSLGGAYGEAFF. CDR3 DNA sequence: TGTGCCAGTAGTTTGGGGGGGGCATACGGTGAAGCTTTCTTT.

This clone appeared once. This chain joins TRBV6-6 and TRBJ2-1; 8 bases agree with TRBD2. Germline V lookup: CDR1 MNHNY, CDR2 SVGAGI (reference sequence). The CDR3 length is 12 residues. Trimming took 6 bases from V and 9 from J; bases not matched to a gene: 4. CDR3 sequence reads: CASRGLGGEQFF. The CDR3 coding sequence is TGTGCCAGCAGGGGACTAGGAGGTGAGCAGTTCTTC.

This sequence joins TRBV4-3 and TRBJ2-1; 12 nucleotides line up with TRBD2. The CDR3 consists of 17 residues. The V gene end was trimmed by 1 base and the J gene end by 6 bases; junction bases not matched to a gene: 7. The germline CDR1 and CDR2 sequences are LGHNA and YSLEER. CDR3 amino acids: CASSQVASGRAFNEQFF. The CDR3 DNA is TGCGCCAGCAGCCAAGTAGCTAGCGGGAGGGCCTTCAATGAGCAGTTCTTC.

For this clone: One end of the junction fails to match germline, which may point to a read error. This sequence joins TRBV7-7 and TRBJ2-7, with TRBD1 matching over 7 bases. Germline loops: CDR1 SSHAT, CDR2 FNYEAQ (reference sequence). The CDR3 runs to 13 residues. The CDR3 loop reads CASSHGTDLEQYF. CDR3 coding DNA: TGTGCTAGCAGCCACGGGACAGATCTCGAGCAGTACTTC. The whole variable domain, remainder taken from reference TRBV7-7 and TRBJ2-7, is GAGVSQSPRYKVTKRGQDVTLRCDPISSHATLYWYQQALGQGPEFLTYFNYEAQPDKSGLPSDRFSAERPEGSISTLTIQRTEQRDSAMYRCASSHGTDLEQYFGPGTRLTVT.

In DNA form, the CDR3 reads TGTGCCAGCAGCGCGAGCCAGGGGAGTGGCTACACCTTC. Amino acid sequence: CASSASQGSGYTF. The chain links TRBV11-2 to TRBJ1-2; TRBD1 might be the D (6 bases). V lost 5 bases and J lost 7, with 14 bases in between. Germline CDR1 SGHAT, CDR2 FQNNGV. The CDR3 spans 13 residues.

The chain uses TRBV18 and TRBJ2-2, with D maybe TRBD1 (6 bases). Trimming cost V 3 bases and J 1 base, with 15 bases left between them. The CDR3 has 17 residues. Germline V gene lookup returns CDR1 KGHSH and CDR2 LQKENI. CDR3 protein: CASSPRLETGNTGELFF. In DNA form, the CDR3 reads TGTGCCAGCTCACCCCGTCTCGAGACAGGGAACACCGGGGAGCTGTTTTTT.

This clone has just one count. This sequence joins TRBV7-9 and TRBJ2-7; no reliable D call. The ends were cut back, 3 bases at V and 0 bases at J, with 3 bases in the middle. Looked up from germline, CDR1 is SEHNR and CDR2 is FQNEAQ (reference sequence). CDR3 length: 12 residues. Here the CDR3 reads CASSFSSYEQYF. The CDR3 nucleotides are TGTGCCAGCAGCTTCAGCTCCTACGAGCAGTACTTC.

This chain uses TRBV4-2 with TRBJ2-7; D uncertain. V was cut by 1 base and J by 0 bases, with 7 bases left in between. CDR3 length: 14 amino acids. Germline CDR1 LGHNA, CDR2 YNFKEQ. Here the CDR3 reads CASSQVYLSYEQYF. The CDR3 DNA reads as TGTGCCAGCAGCCAAGTGTATCTCTCCTACGAGCAGTACTTC.

Comment on this clone: A read error may produce the germline difference seen at one junction end. The chain carries TRBV7-7 and TRBJ2-1; TRBD2 might be the D (6 bases). The V gene's germline CDR1 is SSHAT and CDR2 FNYEAQ (reference sequence). The CDR3 consists of 13 residues. In DNA, the CDR3 is TGTGCTAGCAGCCGTACTAGCACCAATGAGCAGTTCTTC. Amino acids: CASSRTSTNEQFF.

The chain combines TRBV7-2 with TRBJ2-3, with no clear D. The CDR3 covers 15 residues. Trimming stripped 3 bases from V and 3 bases from J, with 13 bases between. The V gene's germline CDR1 is SGHTA and CDR2 FQGNSA. CDR3 DNA: TGTGCCAGCAGCTTTCCGGAGTTAGATACAGATACGCAGTATTTT. Protein sequence: CASSFPELDTDTQYF.

This chain uses TRBV9 with TRBJ2-3; 10 positions agree with TRBD2. There are 16 residues in the CDR3. Germline V gene sequence: CDR1 SGDLS, CDR2 YYNGEE. V lost 4 bases, J lost 2 bases, and 7 bases stayed unmatched. CDR3 nucleotides: TGTGCCAGCAGCTCAGGACTAGCGGAGTCCACAGATACGCAGTATTTT. Encoded protein: CASSSGLAESTDTQYF.